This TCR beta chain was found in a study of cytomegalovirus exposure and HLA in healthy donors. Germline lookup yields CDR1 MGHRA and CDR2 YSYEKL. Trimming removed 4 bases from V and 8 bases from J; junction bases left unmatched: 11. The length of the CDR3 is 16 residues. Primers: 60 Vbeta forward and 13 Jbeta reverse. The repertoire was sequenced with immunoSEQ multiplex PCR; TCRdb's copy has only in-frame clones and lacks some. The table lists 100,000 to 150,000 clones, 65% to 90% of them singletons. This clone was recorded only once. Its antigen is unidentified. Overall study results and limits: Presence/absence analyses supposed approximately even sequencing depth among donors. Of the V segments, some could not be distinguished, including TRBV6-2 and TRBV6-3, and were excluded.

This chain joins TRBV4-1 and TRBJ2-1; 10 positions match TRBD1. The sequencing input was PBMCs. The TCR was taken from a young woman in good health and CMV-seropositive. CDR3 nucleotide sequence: TGCGCCAGCAGCCTCGGACAGGGGGGCCCACGGGATGAGCAGTTCTTC. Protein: CASSLGQGGPRDEQFF.